This TCR beta chain was observed in a study of identical twins. This clonotype was observed a few times. Using its own MiXCR run on the 5' RACE reads, TCRdb lists one record per CDR3 protein. This sample yields approximately 890,000 distinct CDR3 sequences, of which over 9% are seen a single time; around 1.5% belongs to the top ten. A further study also used this sample, focusing on yellow fever vaccine responses in identical twins.

Sequenced input: PBMCs. This clonotype was obtained from a woman between 18 and 29 years old in good health.

DNA for the CDR3: TGTGCCAGCAGCATGCGAACCGGGGAGCTGTTTTTT. It translates to CASSMRTGELFF. The chain links TRBV7-9 to TRBJ2-2; D is ambiguous. The V gene's germline CDR1 is SEHNR and CDR2 FQNEAQ (reference sequence). Trimming took off 5 bases at V and 5 bases at J, with 6 bases between the two ends. This CDR3 comprises 12 residues. Combining the CDR3 with reference TRBV7-9 and TRBJ2-2 gives the whole variable domain DTGVSQNPRHKITKRGQNVTFRCDPISEHNRLYWYRQTLGQGPEFLTYFQNEAQLEKSRLLSDRFSAERPKGSFSTLEIQRTEQGDSAMYLCASSMRTGELFFGEGSRLTVL.